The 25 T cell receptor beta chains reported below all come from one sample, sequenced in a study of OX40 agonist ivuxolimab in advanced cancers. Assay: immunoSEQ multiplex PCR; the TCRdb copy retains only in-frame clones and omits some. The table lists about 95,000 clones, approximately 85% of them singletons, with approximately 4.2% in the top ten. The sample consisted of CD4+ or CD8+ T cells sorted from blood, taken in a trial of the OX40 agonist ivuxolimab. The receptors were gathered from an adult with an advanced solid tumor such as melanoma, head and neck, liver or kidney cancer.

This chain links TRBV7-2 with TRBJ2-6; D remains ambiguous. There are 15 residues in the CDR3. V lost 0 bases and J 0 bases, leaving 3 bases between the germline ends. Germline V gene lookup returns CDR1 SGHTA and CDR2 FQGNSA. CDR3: CASSLAGSGANVLTF. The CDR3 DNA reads TGTGCCAGCAGCTTAGCGGGCTCTGGGGCCAACGTCCTGACTTTC.

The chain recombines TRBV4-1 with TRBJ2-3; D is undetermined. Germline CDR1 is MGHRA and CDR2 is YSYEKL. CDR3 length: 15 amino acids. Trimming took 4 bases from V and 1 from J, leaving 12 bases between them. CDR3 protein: CASSPTWTGTDTQYF. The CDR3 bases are TGCGCCAGCAGCCCCACCTGGACGGGCACAGATACGCAGTATTTT.

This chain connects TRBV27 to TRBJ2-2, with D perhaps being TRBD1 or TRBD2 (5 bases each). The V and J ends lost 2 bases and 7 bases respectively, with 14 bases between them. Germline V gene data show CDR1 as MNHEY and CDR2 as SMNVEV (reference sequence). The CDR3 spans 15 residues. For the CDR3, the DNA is TGTGCCAGCAGTTTAACCGGGGCCCTCTACGGGGAGCTGTTTTTT. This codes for CASSLTGALYGELFF.

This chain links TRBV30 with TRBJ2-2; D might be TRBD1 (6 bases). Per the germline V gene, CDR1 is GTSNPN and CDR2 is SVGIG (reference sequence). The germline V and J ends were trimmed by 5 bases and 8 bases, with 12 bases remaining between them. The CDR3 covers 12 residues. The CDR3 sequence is CAWQQGWGELFF. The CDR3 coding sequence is TGTGCCTGGCAACAGGGTTGGGGGGAGCTGTTTTTT.

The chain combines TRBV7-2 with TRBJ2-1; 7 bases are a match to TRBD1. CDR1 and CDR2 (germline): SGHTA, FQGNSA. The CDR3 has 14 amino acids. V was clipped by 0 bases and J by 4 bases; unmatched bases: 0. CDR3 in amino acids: CASSLAQGYNEQFF. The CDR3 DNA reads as TGTGCCAGCAGCTTAGCACAGGGGTACAATGAGCAGTTCTTC.

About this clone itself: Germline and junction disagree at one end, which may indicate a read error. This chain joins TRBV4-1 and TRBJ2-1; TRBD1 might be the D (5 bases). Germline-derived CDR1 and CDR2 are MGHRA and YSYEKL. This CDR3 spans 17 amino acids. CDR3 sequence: CASSQDILVTDINEQFF. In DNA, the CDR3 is TGCGCCAGCAGTCAAGATATTCTTGTGACAGATATCAATGAGCAGTTCTTC.

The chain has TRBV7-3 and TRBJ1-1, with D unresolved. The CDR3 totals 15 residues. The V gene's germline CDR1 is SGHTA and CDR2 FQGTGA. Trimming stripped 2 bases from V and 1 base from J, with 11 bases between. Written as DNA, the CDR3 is TGTGCCAGCAGCTTAGGGTCAGAAAAGAACACTGAAGCTTTCTTT. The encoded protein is CASSLGSEKNTEAFF.

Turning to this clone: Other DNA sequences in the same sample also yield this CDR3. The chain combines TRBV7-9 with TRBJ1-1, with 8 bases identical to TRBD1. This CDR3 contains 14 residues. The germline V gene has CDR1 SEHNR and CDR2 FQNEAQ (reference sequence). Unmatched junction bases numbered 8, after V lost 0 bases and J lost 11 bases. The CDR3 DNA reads TGTGCCAGCAGCTTAGCCCTCGCGGGACAGGTGGCTTTCTTT. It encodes CASSLALAGQVAFF.

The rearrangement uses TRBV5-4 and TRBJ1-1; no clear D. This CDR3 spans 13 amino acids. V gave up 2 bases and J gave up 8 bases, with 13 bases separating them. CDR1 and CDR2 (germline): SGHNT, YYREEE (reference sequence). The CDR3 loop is CASSLNLVGEAFF. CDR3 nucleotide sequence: TGTGCCAGCAGCTTAAATCTTGTAGGAGAAGCTTTCTTT.

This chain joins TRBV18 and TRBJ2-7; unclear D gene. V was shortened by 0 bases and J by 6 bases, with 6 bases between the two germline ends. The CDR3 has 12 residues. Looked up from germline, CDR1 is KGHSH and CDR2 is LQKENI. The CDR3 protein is CASSPPESEQYF. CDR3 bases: TGTGCCAGCTCACCACCTGAAAGCGAGCAGTACTTC.

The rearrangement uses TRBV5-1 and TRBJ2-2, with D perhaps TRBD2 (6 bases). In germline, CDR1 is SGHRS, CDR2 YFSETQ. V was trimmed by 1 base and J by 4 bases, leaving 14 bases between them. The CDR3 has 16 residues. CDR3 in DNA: TGCGCCAGCAGCTTGAGGAGGGCAGGGTCCACCGGGGAGCTGTTTTTT. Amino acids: CASSLRRAGSTGELFF.

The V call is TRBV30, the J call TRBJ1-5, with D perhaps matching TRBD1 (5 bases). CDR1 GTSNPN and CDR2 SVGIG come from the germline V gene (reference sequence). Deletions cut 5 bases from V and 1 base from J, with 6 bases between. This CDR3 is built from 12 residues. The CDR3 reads CAWGGSNQPQHF. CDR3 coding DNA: TGTGCCTGGGGGGGGAGCAATCAGCCCCAGCATTTT.

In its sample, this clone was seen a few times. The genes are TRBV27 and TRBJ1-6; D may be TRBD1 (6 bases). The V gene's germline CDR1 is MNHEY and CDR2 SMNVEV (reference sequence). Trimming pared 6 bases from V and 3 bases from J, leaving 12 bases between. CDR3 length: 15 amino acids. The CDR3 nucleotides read TGTGCCAGCAGCTCTGTAGGGGGCTATAATTCACCCCTCCACTTT. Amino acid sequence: CASSSVGGYNSPLHF.

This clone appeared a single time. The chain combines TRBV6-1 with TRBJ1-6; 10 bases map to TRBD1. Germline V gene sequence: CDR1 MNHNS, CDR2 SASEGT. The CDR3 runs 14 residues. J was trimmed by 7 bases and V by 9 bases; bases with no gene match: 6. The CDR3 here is CASITTGGNSPLHF. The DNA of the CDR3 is TGTGCCAGTATTACGACAGGGGGCAATTCACCCCTCCACTTT.

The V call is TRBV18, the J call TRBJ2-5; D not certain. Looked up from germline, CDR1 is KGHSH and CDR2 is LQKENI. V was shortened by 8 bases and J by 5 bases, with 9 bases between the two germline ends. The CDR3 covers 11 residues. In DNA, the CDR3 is TGTGCCAGCCGTTCCCGGGAGACCCAGTACTTC. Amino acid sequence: CASRSRETQYF.

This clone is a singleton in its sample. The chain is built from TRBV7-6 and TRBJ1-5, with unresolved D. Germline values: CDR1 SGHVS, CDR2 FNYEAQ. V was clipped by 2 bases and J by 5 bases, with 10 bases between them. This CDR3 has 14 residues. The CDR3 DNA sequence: TGTGCCAGCAGCTTATTGGGCGGCGATCAGCCCCAGCATTTT. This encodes CASSLLGGDQPQHF.

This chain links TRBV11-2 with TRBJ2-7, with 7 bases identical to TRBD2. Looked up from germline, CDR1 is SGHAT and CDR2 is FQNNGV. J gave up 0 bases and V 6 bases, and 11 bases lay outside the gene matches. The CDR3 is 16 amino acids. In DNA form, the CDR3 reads TGTGCCAGCAGGCTCGCAGGGAGGGCTAGCTCCTACGAGCAGTACTTC. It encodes CASRLAGRASSYEQYF.

As DNA, the CDR3 is TGTGCCAGCAGTTCCCTTGGGCGGAATGAGCAGTTCTTC. It yields the protein CASSSLGRNEQFF. The chain joins TRBV27 to TRBJ2-1; D remains unclear. This CDR3 has 13 residues. V shed 4 bases and J shed 7 bases, with 11 bases lying between them. The germline V gene has CDR1 MNHEY and CDR2 SMNVEV (reference sequence).

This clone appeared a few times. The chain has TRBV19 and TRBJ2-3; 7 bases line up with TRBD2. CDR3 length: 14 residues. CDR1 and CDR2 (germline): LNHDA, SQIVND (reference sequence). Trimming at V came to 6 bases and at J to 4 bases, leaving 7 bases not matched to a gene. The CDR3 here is CASRERGGSDTQYF. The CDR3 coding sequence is TGTGCCAGTAGGGAGCGGGGAGGTTCAGATACGCAGTATTTT. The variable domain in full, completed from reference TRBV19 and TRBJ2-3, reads DGGITQSPKYLFRKEGQNVTLSCEQNLNHDAMYWYRQDPGQGLRLIYYSQIVNDFQKGDIAEGYSVSREKKESFPLTVTSAQKNPTAFYLCASRERGGSDTQYFGPGTRLTVL.

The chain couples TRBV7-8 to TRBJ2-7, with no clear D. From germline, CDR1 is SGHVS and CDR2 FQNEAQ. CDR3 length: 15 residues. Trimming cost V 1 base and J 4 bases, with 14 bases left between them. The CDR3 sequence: CASSLGFRRQYEQYF. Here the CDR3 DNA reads TGTGCCAGCAGCTTAGGTTTTCGGCGGCAATACGAGCAGTACTTC.

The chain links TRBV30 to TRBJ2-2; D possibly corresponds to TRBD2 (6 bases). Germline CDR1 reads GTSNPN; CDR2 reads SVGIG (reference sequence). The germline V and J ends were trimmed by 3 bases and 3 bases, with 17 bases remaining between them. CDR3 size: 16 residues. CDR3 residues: CAWRVWGDPHTGELFF. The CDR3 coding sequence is TGTGCCTGGAGAGTTTGGGGGGACCCCCACACCGGGGAGCTGTTTTTT.

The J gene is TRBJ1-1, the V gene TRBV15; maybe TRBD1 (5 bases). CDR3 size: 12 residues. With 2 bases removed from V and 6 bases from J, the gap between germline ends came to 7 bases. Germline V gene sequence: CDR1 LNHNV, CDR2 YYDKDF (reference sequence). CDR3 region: CATSRQGSEAFF. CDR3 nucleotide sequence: TGTGCCACCAGCAGACAGGGCTCTGAAGCTTTCTTT.

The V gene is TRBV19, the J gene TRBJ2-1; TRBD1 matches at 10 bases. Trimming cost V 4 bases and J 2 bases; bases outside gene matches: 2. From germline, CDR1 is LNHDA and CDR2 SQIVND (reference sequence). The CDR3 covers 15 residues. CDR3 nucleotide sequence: TGTGCCAGTAGTAGGACAGGGGGACCCTACAATGAGCAGTTCTTC. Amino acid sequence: CASSRTGGPYNEQFF. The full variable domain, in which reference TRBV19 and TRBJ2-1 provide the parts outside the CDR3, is DGGITQSPKYLFRKEGQNVTLSCEQNLNHDAMYWYRQDPGQGLRLIYYSQIVNDFQKGDIAEGYSVSREKKESFPLTVTSAQKNPTAFYLCASSRTGGPYNEQFFGPGTRLTVL.

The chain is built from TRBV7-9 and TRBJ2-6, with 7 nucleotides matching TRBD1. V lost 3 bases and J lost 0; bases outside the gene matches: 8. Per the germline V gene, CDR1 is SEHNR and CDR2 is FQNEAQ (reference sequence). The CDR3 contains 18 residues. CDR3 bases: TGTGCCAGCAGCTTGGACAGGTACCCCTTCTCTGGGGCCAACGTCCTGACTTTC. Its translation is CASSLDRYPFSGANVLTF.

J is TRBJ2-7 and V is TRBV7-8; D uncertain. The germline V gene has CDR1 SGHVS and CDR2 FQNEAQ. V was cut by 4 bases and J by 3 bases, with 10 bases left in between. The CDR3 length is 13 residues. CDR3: CASSSRQRYEQYF. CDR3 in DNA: TGTGCCAGCAGCTCCAGACAACGCTACGAGCAGTACTTC.